In this sample, the clone carrying this T cell receptor (beta chain) turned up a few times. What it recognizes is unknown. Time point indicated: persistent/refractory GD, antithyroid drugs over 5 years with positive TRAb. Scientists built the TCR library using RNA that was extracted from PBMCs. Relying on iRepertoire HTBI primers and Arm-PCR of CDR3 regions, the team built TCR beta libraries. TCRdb re-analysed the multiplex PCR reads in MiXCR, keeping a single row per CDR3 protein. The sample holds 300,000 to 350,000 distinct CDR3 sequences, about 18% seen once. This sample was included in a study of regulatory T cells in long-lasting Graves disease. Study outcomes and limitations: The researchers studied only peripheral blood, not thyroid tissue.

This clonotype originated in a female donor with Graves disease. The specimen comprised peripheral blood mononuclear cells (PBMCs), sampled when the disease was refractory, from a patient treated with antithyroid drugs.

The CDR3 protein is CASSYGQGNTGELFF. The CDR3, as DNA: TGTGCCAGCAGCTACGGACAGGGCAACACCGGGGAGCTGTTTTTT. J is TRBJ2-2 and V is TRBV3-1; the match to TRBD1 covers 8 bases. The CDR3 sequence is 15 residues long. Looked up from germline, CDR1 is LGHDT and CDR2 is YNNKEL (reference sequence). The V and J ends lost 5 bases and 2 bases, in that order; junction bases with no gene match: 4.